This T cell receptor beta chain was documented in a study of CD8+ T cells in alopecia areata. Study-level information: Patients took tofacitinib for 6 to 18 months, followed by 6 drug-free months.

Treatment denoted: oral pan-JAK inhibitor, 5-10 mg twice daily. General study results and limits: Scalp clonality and expanded CD8+ clones among the top 100 fell significantly with tofacitinib. Under tofacitinib, numerous expanded lesional clonotypes remained detectable in scalp and blood. Resident alphabeta T-cell populations of normal skin are likewise subject to sequencing in scalp samples.

Isolated RNA was reverse transcribed into cDNA used as the sequencing template. Assay used: immunoSEQ multiplex PCR; TCRdb lists only in-frame clones, some missing. The sample carries 100,000 to 150,000 clones, under 65% recorded once. Germline assignment: CDR1 SGHRS and CDR2 YFSETQ. The CDR3 consists of 14 residues. The V end lost 4 bases, the J end lost 0 bases, and 11 bases lay between the germline ends. For this clone: The antigen is undetermined.

This clonotype was obtained from a human donor with alopecia areata. The specimen was CD4+ T cells sorted from blood, collected at week 4, from a patient treated with tofacitinib. J is TRBJ2-7 and V is TRBV5-1; D unclear. CDR3 region: CASSPTTDSYEQYF. CDR3 nucleotide sequence: TGCGCCAGCAGCCCGACGACTGACTCCTACGAGCAGTACTTC. Supplemented by reference TRBV5-1 and TRBJ2-7, the full variable domain reads KAGVTQTPRYLIKTRGQQVTLSCSPISGHRSVSWYQQTPGQGLQFLFEYFSETQRNKGNFPGRFSGRQFSNSRSEMNVSTLELGDSALYLCASSPTTDSYEQYFGPGTRLTVT.